This T cell receptor beta chain comes out of a study of shared clonotypes between healthy human individuals. Study details: Donors consisted of two women and a few men between 18 and 49. Each donor had three CD4 naive, three CD4 memory, two CD8 naive and one CD8 memory plate.

Replicate PCRs for sorted subsets used around 190 ng DNA; this equaled some 30,000 T cell genomes. Clones were read by immunoSEQ multiplex PCR, and TCRdb kept only the in-frame ones, dropping some. The sample lists around 1.4 million clones, 98% occurring once. The material sequenced was naive CD4+ T cells sorted from blood. Subset specified: CD45RA+ positively selected. This sequence originates from a man younger than 45 in good health.

CDR3 sequence: CASSSQGAGETQYF. CDR3 sequence (DNA): TGTGCCAGCAGCTCACAGGGGGCCGGCGAGACCCAGTACTTC. The genes are TRBV7-2 and TRBJ2-5, with 9 bases matching TRBD1. The V and J ends lost 4 bases and 5 bases, in that order; junction bases with no gene match: 5. The CDR3 covers 14 residues. The germline V gene encodes CDR1 SGHTA and CDR2 FQGNSA.